The 32 T cell receptor beta chains given below trace back to one sample, sequenced in a study of control samples from healthy donors and cancer patients. Profiled with immunoSEQ multiplex PCR; TCRdb holds only in-frame clones, not every one. The data contain tens of thousands of clones, 84% of them singletons. The material sequenced was blood. These receptors came from a man in his forties or fifties in good health.

The rearrangement uses TRBV28 and TRBJ1-4; perhaps TRBD1 as D (5 bases). The CDR3 sequence is 12 residues long. The germline gives CDR1 MDHEN, CDR2 SYDVKM. V dropped 1 base and J dropped 12 bases, with 9 bases sitting between them. CDR3 nucleotides: TGTGCCAGCAGTTTATCAGGGTGGGAACTGTTTTTT. It codes for CASSLSGWELFF.

The rearrangement links TRBV5-4 to TRBJ2-3; D may be TRBD2 (6 bases). Germline assignment: CDR1 SGHNT and CDR2 YYREEE (reference sequence). With 7 bases removed from V and 4 bases from J, the gap between germline ends came to 16 bases. This CDR3 has 14 residues. CDR3 residues: CASGQVGGADTQYF. DNA for the CDR3: TGTGCCAGCGGCCAGGTCGGAGGGGCAGATACGCAGTATTTT. Full variable domain (rest looked up from reference TRBV5-4 and TRBJ2-3): ETGVTQSPTHLIKTRGQQVTLRCSSQSGHNTVSWYQQALGQGPQFIFQYYREEENGRGNFPPRFSGLQFPNYSSELNVNALELDDSALYLCASGQVGGADTQYFGPGTRLTVL.

The gene calls are TRBV14 and TRBJ1-5; unclear D gene. V lost 0 bases, J lost 9 bases, and 12 bases lay in between. Germline assignment: CDR1 SGHDN and CDR2 FVKESK. The CDR3 runs 14 residues. CDR3 loop: CASSQDGVSWPQHF. The CDR3 DNA is TGTGCCAGCAGCCAAGATGGGGTCTCGTGGCCCCAGCATTTT.

The chain joins TRBV5-1 to TRBJ1-6, with a tentative D call TRBD1 (6 bases). V lost 4 bases to trimming and J lost 7 bases, with 18 bases between them. CDR1 is SGHRS, CDR2 YFSETQ, per germline. The CDR3 is 16 residues long. CDR3 nucleotides: TGCGCCAGCAGCCCGGGGGGCAAGAACAGGAATTCACCCCTCCACTTT. This codes for CASSPGGKNRNSPLHF.

This chain joins TRBV5-4 and TRBJ2-1; the D gene is possibly TRBD2 (6 bases). Germline V gene sequence: CDR1 SGHNT, CDR2 YYREEE (reference sequence). The CDR3 covers 15 residues. Trimming shortened V by 4 bases and J by 6 bases, and 17 bases separated the two germline ends. CDR3 DNA sequence: TGTGCCAGCAGCGGAACTAGCCCACCTGCCAATGAGCAGTTCTTC. Encoded protein: CASSGTSPPANEQFF.

Points on this clone: One base away lies a much larger clone, so this may be a sequencing read error. The chain couples TRBV6-1 to TRBJ2-3, with D possibly matching TRBD2 (7 bases). The CDR3 is 17 amino acids. Germline CDR1 reads MNHNS; CDR2 reads SASEGT. The CDR3 sequence: CARSGGRGLSTTDTQYF. The CDR3 nucleotides read TGTGCCCGCAGTGGGGGGCGGGGGCTTAGTACAACAGATACGCAGTATTTT.

The chain combines TRBV7-2 with TRBJ1-6; D remains ambiguous. This CDR3 region has 14 residues. V was pared by 2 bases and J by 6 bases, with 8 bases between. The V gene's germline CDR1 is SGHTA and CDR2 FQGNSA. The CDR3 spells CASSLMGGNSPLHF. CDR3 in DNA: TGTGCCAGCAGCTTAATGGGAGGTAATTCACCCCTCCACTTT.

This chain connects TRBV9 to TRBJ2-3, with TRBD2 matching 7 bases. The CDR3 loop spans 15 amino acids. Per the germline V gene, CDR1 is SGDLS and CDR2 is YYNGEE. V dropped 4 bases and J dropped 0; count of bases not matched to a gene: 5. CDR3 sequence (DNA): TGTGCCAGCAGCCGTGGGGGGGTTAGCACAGATACGCAGTATTTT. Translated: CASSRGGVSTDTQYF. The complete variable domain, with remaining parts taken from reference TRBV9 and TRBJ2-3, reads DSGVTQTPKHLITATGQRVTLRCSPRSGDLSVYWYQQSLDQGLQFLIQYYNGEERAKGNILERFSAQQFPDLHSELNLSSLELGDSALYFCASSRGGVSTDTQYFGPGTRLTVL.

The V call is TRBV5-1, the J call TRBJ2-6, with unresolved D. The V gene lost 4 bases and the J gene lost 0 bases, with 5 bases spanning the gap. There are 14 residues in the CDR3. Germline-derived CDR1 and CDR2 are SGHRS and YFSETQ. CDR3 coding DNA: TGCGCCAGCAGCCCCACCTCTGGGGCCAACGTCCTGACTTTC. Amino acid sequence: CASSPTSGANVLTF. Together with reference TRBV5-1 and TRBJ2-6, the CDR3 gives the full variable domain: KAGVTQTPRYLIKTRGQQVTLSCSPISGHRSVSWYQQTPGQGLQFLFEYFSETQRNKGNFPGRFSGRQFSNSRSEMNVSTLELGDSALYLCASSPTSGANVLTFGAGSRLTVL.

The V and J genes are TRBV27 and TRBJ1-1, with D perhaps TRBD1 (5 bases). This CDR3 spans 14 amino acids. V lost 5 bases, J lost 3 bases, and 13 bases lay in between. The germline CDR1 and CDR2 sequences are MNHEY and SMNVEV (reference sequence). The DNA of the CDR3 is TGTGCCAGCAGTCTCCCGGGGGGTCACACTGAAGCTTTCTTT. This codes for CASSLPGGHTEAFF.

V is TRBV9 and J is TRBJ1-1, with TRBD1 matching over 9 bases. The J segment lost 10 bases and the V segment lost 3 bases, leaving 10 bases of the junction unmatched. CDR3 length: 14 residues. Germline V CDR1 and CDR2: SGDLS, YYNGEE. CDR3 loop: CASSALQGQGGAFF. The DNA of the CDR3 is TGTGCCAGCAGCGCCTTACAGGGACAGGGTGGAGCTTTCTTT. Variable domain in full (rest from reference TRBV9 and TRBJ1-1): DSGVTQTPKHLITATGQRVTLRCSPRSGDLSVYWYQQSLDQGLQFLIQYYNGEERAKGNILERFSAQQFPDLHSELNLSSLELGDSALYFCASSALQGQGGAFFGQGTRLTVV.

The V and J genes are TRBV18 and TRBJ2-2; D is ambiguous. Deletions cut 3 bases from V and 4 bases from J, with 6 bases between. CDR1 and CDR2 (germline): KGHSH, LQKENI. CDR3 size: 13 residues. The CDR3 loop is CASSPLPTGELFF. In DNA form, the CDR3 reads TGTGCCAGCTCACCCCTCCCCACCGGGGAGCTGTTTTTT.

J is TRBJ2-5 and V is TRBV10-3; D gene unclear. The CDR3 covers 12 residues. The germline V gene has CDR1 ENHRY and CDR2 SYGVKD. V was pared by 4 bases and J by 5 bases, with 8 bases between. CDR3 nucleotides: TGTGCCATCAGTGGTACCCCGGAGACCCAGTACTTC. Translation: CAISGTPETQYF.

The rearrangement links TRBV15 to TRBJ2-5; D ambiguous. Germline V gives CDR1 LNHNV, CDR2 YYDKDF (reference sequence). V shed 2 bases and J shed 5 bases, with 15 bases lying between them. This CDR3 is 15 amino acids long. CDR3 amino acids: CATSRSNQPPETQYF. The CDR3 bases are TGTGCCACCAGCAGATCCAACCAACCGCCGGAGACCCAGTACTTC.

J is TRBJ1-1 and V is TRBV7-9, with D possibly TRBD1 on 6 matching bases. With 4 bases removed from V and 5 bases from J, the gap between germline ends came to 17 bases. The CDR3 is 15 residues long. Per germline, CDR1 SEHNR and CDR2 FQNEAQ (reference sequence). CDR3 DNA: TGTGCCAGCAGCTCCGACCTCACAGGGATGACTGAAGCTTTCTTT. This codes for CASSSDLTGMTEAFF.

The chain combines TRBV7-2 with TRBJ2-5; no firm D call. With 5 bases removed from V and 4 bases from J, the gap between germline ends came to 8 bases. The CDR3 is 12 amino acids. The germline V gene encodes CDR1 SGHTA and CDR2 FQGNSA. The CDR3 DNA sequence: TGTGCCAGCAGCCAGATTCTAGAGACCCAGTACTTC. It encodes CASSQILETQYF.

V gene TRBV7-2 combines with J gene TRBJ2-3; the match to TRBD2 covers 8 bases. V was clipped by 2 bases and J by 2 bases; unmatched bases: 3. CDR1 SGHTA and CDR2 FQGNSA come from the germline V gene. This CDR3 comprises 15 residues. CDR3 nucleotide sequence: TGTGCCAGCAGCTTAAGGGGACTAGACACAGATACGCAGTATTTT. Its translation: CASSLRGLDTDTQYF.

The genes are TRBV13 and TRBJ2-2, with D perhaps TRBD1 (7 bases). Germline V gene data show CDR1 as PRHDT and CDR2 as FYEKMQ (reference sequence). This CDR3 has 15 amino acids. The V and J ends lost 5 bases and 5 bases respectively, with 15 bases between them. The CDR3 sequence is CASSEGQAGTGELFF. As DNA, the CDR3 is TGTGCCAGCAGCGAAGGACAGGCGGGAACCGGGGAGCTGTTTTTT. The full variable domain, rest sourced from reference TRBV13 and TRBJ2-2, is AAGVIQSPRHLIKEKRETATLKCYPIPRHDTVYWYQQGPGQDPQFLISFYEKMQSDKGSIPDRFSAQQFSDYHSELNMSSLELGDSALYFCASSEGQAGTGELFFGEGSRLTVL.

This chain connects TRBV7-6 to TRBJ2-7, with D possibly TRBD2 on 5 matching bases. The CDR3 has 16 amino acids. The V and J ends lost 5 bases and 2 bases respectively, with 19 bases between them. The germline gives CDR1 SGHVS, CDR2 FNYEAQ. CDR3 in DNA: TGTGCCAGCAGCCTGGGAGAGGTTCTTGGCGCCTACGAGCAGTACTTC. Amino acid sequence: CASSLGEVLGAYEQYF.

The chain joins TRBV9 to TRBJ2-5; D gene ambiguous. The CDR3 spans 12 residues. V lost 0 bases and J lost 5, with 5 bases in between. Looked up from germline, CDR1 is SGDLS and CDR2 is YYNGEE. CDR3 sequence reads: CASSVAGETQYF. CDR3 coding DNA: TGTGCCAGCAGCGTAGCCGGGGAGACCCAGTACTTC.

This clone appeared a few times. This chain uses TRBV2 with TRBJ1-2, with D unclear. Germline assignment: CDR1 SNHLY and CDR2 FYNNEI. This CDR3 region has 14 residues. V was shortened by 6 bases and J by 2 bases, with 13 bases between the two germline ends. The CDR3 DNA follows: TGTGCCAGCAGGGGAACGGGAGGGAACTATGGCTACACCTTC. It is translated as CASRGTGGNYGYTF.

The table lists this clone with a few counts. This rearrangement joins TRBV27 to TRBJ2-2; 13 bases line up with TRBD2. The CDR3 consists of 19 residues. V shed 2 bases, J shed 4 bases, and the junction held 10 bases outside the gene matches. From germline, CDR1 is MNHEY and CDR2 SMNVEV (reference sequence). CDR3 nucleotides: TGTGCCAGCAGTTTACGTTTGGGACTAGCGGGATTCGGCACCGGGGAGCTGTTTTTT. Translating gives CASSLRLGLAGFGTGELFF.

The rearrangement joins TRBV5-4 to TRBJ1-2, with 8 positions matching TRBD1. Per the germline V gene, CDR1 is SGHNT and CDR2 is YYREEE (reference sequence). This CDR3 is 12 amino acids long. V lost 3 bases, J lost 8 bases, and 3 bases stayed unmatched. The CDR3 protein is CASSSDREGYTF. Written as DNA, the CDR3 is TGTGCCAGCAGCTCGGACAGGGAAGGCTACACCTTC.

The CDR3 here is CASSFSTGTQYF. In DNA form, the CDR3 reads TGTGCCAGCAGCTTCTCCACCGGTACGCAGTATTTT. J is TRBJ2-3 and V is TRBV7-2, with D uncertain. V lost 3 bases to trimming and J lost 8 bases, with 9 bases between them. From germline, CDR1 is SGHTA and CDR2 FQGNSA. The CDR3 sequence is 12 residues long.

The chain uses TRBV5-8 and TRBJ1-5, with a weak D call TRBD1 (5 bases). Germline V gene data show CDR1 as SGHTS and CDR2 as YDEGEE. V was trimmed by 4 bases and J by 0 bases, leaving 11 bases between them. This CDR3 has 15 residues. The CDR3 reads CASSPGTNSNQPQHF. The CDR3 coding sequence is TGTGCCAGCAGCCCCGGGACTAATAGCAATCAGCCCCAGCATTTT.

CDR3 sequence: CASSELTGLNFGGYTF. The CDR3 DNA reads TGTGCCAGCAGTGAACTGACAGGCCTTAACTTCGGTGGCTACACCTTC. The V and J genes are TRBV2 and TRBJ1-2; the D gene is possibly TRBD1 (6 bases). V was trimmed by 2 bases and J by 7 bases, leaving 20 bases between them. The CDR3 contains 16 residues. Per the germline V gene, CDR1 is SNHLY and CDR2 is FYNNEI.

The genes are TRBV2 and TRBJ1-5; 7 nucleotides agree with TRBD1. Germline loops: CDR1 SNHLY, CDR2 FYNNEI. The CDR3 has 15 residues. The V and J ends lost 2 bases and 5 bases, in that order; junction bases with no gene match: 6. The CDR3 DNA reads as TGTGCCAGCAGTGAATCGGCAGGGGGTGATCAGCCCCAGCATTTT. Translation: CASSESAGGDQPQHF.

V gene TRBV4-2 combines with J gene TRBJ1-1, with a weak D call TRBD1 (6 bases). CDR3 length: 13 residues. Deletions cut 4 bases from V and 5 bases from J, with 11 bases between. Germline lookup yields CDR1 LGHNA and CDR2 YNFKEQ. CDR3 DNA: TGTGCCAGCAGCCTCGGGGGGGCAACTGAAGCTTTCTTT. It codes for CASSLGGATEAFF.

This chain uses TRBV11-2 with TRBJ1-1, with D uncertain. The V end lost 3 bases, the J end lost 7 bases, and 15 bases lay between the germline ends. Per germline, CDR1 SGHAT and CDR2 FQNNGV. The CDR3 is 14 residues long. This chain's CDR3 is CASSLGMEDLEAFF. CDR3 bases: TGTGCCAGCAGCTTGGGGATGGAGGATCTTGAAGCTTTCTTT.

The gene calls are TRBV7-3 and TRBJ2-2; D is unclear. Trimming removed 2 bases at V and 7 bases at J, with 29 bases between. The CDR3 extends over 20 amino acids. Germline V gives CDR1 SGHTA, CDR2 FQGTGA. The CDR3 is CASSLYALGQVDLSGGELFF. Written as DNA, the CDR3 is TGTGCCAGCAGCTTATATGCCCTCGGGCAGGTCGATTTGTCCGGCGGGGAGCTGTTTTTT.

V gene TRBV5-1 combines with J gene TRBJ1-5; weak D call: TRBD1 (6 bases). Trimming cost V 0 bases and J 2 bases, with 12 bases left between them. Looked up from germline, CDR1 is SGHRS and CDR2 is YFSETQ. There are 16 residues in the CDR3. The CDR3 protein is CASSLDGAGGNQPQHF. CDR3 bases: TGCGCCAGCAGCTTGGATGGGGCAGGGGGCAATCAGCCCCAGCATTTT.

Written as DNA, the CDR3 is TGTGCCACCAGCAGAGAGGTTTGGAATTATAGCAATCAGCCCCAGCATTTT. Amino acids: CATSREVWNYSNQPQHF. The gene calls are TRBV15 and TRBJ1-5, with D unresolved. Germline loops: CDR1 LNHNV, CDR2 YYDKDF (reference sequence). V was shortened by 0 bases and J by 0 bases, with 12 bases between the two germline ends. The CDR3 extends over 17 amino acids.